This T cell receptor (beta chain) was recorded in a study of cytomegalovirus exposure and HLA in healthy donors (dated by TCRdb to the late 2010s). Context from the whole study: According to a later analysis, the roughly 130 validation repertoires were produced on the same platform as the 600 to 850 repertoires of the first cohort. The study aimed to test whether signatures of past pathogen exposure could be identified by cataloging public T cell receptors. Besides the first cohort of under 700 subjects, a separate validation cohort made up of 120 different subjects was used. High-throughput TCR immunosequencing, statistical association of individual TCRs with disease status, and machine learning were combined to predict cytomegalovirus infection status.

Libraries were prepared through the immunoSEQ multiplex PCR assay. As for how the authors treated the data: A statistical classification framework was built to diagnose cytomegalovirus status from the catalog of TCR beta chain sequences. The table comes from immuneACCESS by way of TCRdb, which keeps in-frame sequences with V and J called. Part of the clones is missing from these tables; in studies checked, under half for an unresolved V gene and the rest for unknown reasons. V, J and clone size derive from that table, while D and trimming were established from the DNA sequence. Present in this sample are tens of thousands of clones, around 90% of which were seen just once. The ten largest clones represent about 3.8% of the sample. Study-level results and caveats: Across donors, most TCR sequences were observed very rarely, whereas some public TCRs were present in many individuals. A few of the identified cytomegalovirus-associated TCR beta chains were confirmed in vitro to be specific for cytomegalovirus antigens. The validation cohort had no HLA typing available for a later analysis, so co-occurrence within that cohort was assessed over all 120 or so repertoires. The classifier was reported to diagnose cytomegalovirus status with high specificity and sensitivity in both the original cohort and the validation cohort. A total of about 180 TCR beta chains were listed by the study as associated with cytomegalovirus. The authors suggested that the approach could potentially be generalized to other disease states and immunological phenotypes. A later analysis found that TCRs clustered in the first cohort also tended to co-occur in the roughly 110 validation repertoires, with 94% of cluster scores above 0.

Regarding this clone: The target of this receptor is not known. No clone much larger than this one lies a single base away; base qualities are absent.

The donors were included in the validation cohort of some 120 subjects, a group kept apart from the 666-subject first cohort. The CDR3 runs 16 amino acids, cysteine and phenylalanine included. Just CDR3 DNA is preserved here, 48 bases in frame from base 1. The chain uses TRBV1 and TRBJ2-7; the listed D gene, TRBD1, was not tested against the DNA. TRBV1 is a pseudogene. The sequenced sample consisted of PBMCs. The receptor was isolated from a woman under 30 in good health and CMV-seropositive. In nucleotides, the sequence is TGCACCAGCAGCCAAGTTATAAGGGACAGGGCGAACGAGCAGTACTTC. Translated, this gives CTSSQVIRDRANEQYF.